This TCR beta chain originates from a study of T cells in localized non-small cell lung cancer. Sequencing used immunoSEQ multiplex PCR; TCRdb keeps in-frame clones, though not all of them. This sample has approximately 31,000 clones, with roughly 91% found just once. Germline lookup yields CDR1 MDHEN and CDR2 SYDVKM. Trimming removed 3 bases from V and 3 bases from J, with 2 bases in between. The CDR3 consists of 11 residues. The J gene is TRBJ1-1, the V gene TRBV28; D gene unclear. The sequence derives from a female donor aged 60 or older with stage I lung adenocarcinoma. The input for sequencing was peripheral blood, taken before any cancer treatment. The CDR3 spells CASSLDTEAFF. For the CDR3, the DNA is TGTGCCAGCAGTTTGGACACTGAAGCTTTCTTT.